Listed below are T cell receptor beta chains from one sample, sequenced in a study of blood T cell repertoires in COVID-19. Profiled with immunoSEQ multiplex PCR; TCRdb holds only in-frame clones, not every one. The sample carries 140,000 to 150,000 clones, approximately 84% recorded once. Sequenced sample: PBMCs or T cells enriched from blood (not recorded which). Every receptor here comes from a woman between 50 and 59 years old with acute COVID-19. CDR3s include the opening cysteine and the closing phenylalanine or tryptophan. D genes are given only for firm matches. Expanded clones are given a class, and other clones once, few, many or no size at all.

d_call: NA
clone_size: few
j_call: TRBJ2-3
v_call: TRBV5-5
cdr3_nt: TGTGCCAGCAGCCCCGGGGTGGCAGATACGCAGTATTTT
cdr3_aa: CASSPGVADTQYF

d_call: NA
clone_size: once
j_call: TRBJ2-1
v_call: TRBV11-2
cdr3_nt: TGTGCCAGCAGCTTAGGACAGATGAGCTCCTACAATGAGCAGTTCTTC
cdr3_aa: CASSLGQMSSYNEQFF

d_call: NA
clone_size: NA
j_call: TRBJ1-6
v_call: TRBV12-2
cdr3_nt: TGTGCAAGTCGCTTACCCGACAGCTCCTATAATTCACCCCTCCACTTT
cdr3_aa: CASRLPDSSYNSPLHF

d_call: TRBD1
clone_size: few
j_call: TRBJ2-2
v_call: TRBV6-4
cdr3_nt: TGTGCCAGCAGTGACTCACCGGGACAGGGAAACACCGGGGAGCTGTTTTTT
cdr3_aa: CASSDSPGQGNTGELFF

d_call: TRBD1
clone_size: NA
j_call: TRBJ1-2
v_call: TRBV11-2
cdr3_nt: TGTGCCAGCAGCTTGGGCAGGGGGCTCTATGGCTACACCTTC
cdr3_aa: CASSLGRGLYGYTF

d_call: NA
clone_size: NA
j_call: TRBJ2-3
v_call: TRBV6-5
cdr3_nt: TGTGCCAGCAGCCTGGGGGGCGGGAGCCCGAATACGCAGTATTTT
cdr3_aa: CASSLGGGSPNTQYF

d_call: NA
clone_size: NA
j_call: TRBJ1-2
v_call: TRBV2
cdr3_nt: TGTGCCAGCAGTGAAGCGACCCCAGGGCCCCGCTACACCTTC
cdr3_aa: CASSEATPGPRYTF

d_call: TRBD2
clone_size: NA
j_call: TRBJ2-3
v_call: TRBV5-1
cdr3_nt: TGCGCCAGCAGCTTGGGCGCTAGCGGGGGCACAGATACGCAGTATTTT
cdr3_aa: CASSLGASGGTDTQYF

d_call: NA
clone_size: NA
j_call: TRBJ2-7
v_call: TRBV5-6
cdr3_nt: TGTGCCAGCAGCTTGGGGCAGGTAAACGGCGAGCAGTACTTC
cdr3_aa: CASSLGQVNGEQYF

d_call: NA
clone_size: NA
j_call: TRBJ2-1
v_call: TRBV2
cdr3_nt: TGTGCCAGCGGCGGGGAGTTCACTGAGCAGTTCTTC
cdr3_aa: CASGGEFTEQFF

d_call: NA
clone_size: NA
j_call: TRBJ2-1
v_call: TRBV7-2
cdr3_nt: TGTGCCAGCAGCCTACAGGGAACCTACAATGAGCAGTTCTTC
cdr3_aa: CASSLQGTYNEQFF

d_call: NA
clone_size: NA
j_call: TRBJ1-2
v_call: TRBV5-6
cdr3_nt: TGTGCCAGCAGTCTCGGAGGGGCTGATGGCTACACCTTC
cdr3_aa: CASSLGGADGYTF

d_call: NA
clone_size: NA
j_call: TRBJ2-2
v_call: TRBV9
cdr3_nt: TGTGCCAGCAGCGTAGGTAGCACCGTCGCCGGGGAGCTGTTTTTT
cdr3_aa: CASSVGSTVAGELFF

d_call: NA
clone_size: NA
j_call: TRBJ2-7
v_call: TRBV2
cdr3_nt: TGTGCCAGCAGCTACGGCTACGAGCAGTACTTC
cdr3_aa: CASSYGYEQYF

d_call: TRBD1
clone_size: few
j_call: TRBJ1-1
v_call: TRBV6-5
cdr3_nt: TGTGCCAGCACCCTCGGGGACAGGGCCACTGAAGCTTTCTTT
cdr3_aa: CASTLGDRATEAFF

d_call: TRBD1
clone_size: once
j_call: TRBJ1-4
v_call: TRBV7-2
cdr3_nt: TGTGCCAGCAGCTTAGCGCTCGGGACAGTGGGTGAAAAACTGTTTTTT
cdr3_aa: CASSLALGTVGEKLFF

d_call: NA
clone_size: once
j_call: TRBJ2-7
v_call: TRBV4-1
cdr3_nt: TGCGCCAGCAGCCAAGGTTCGGGATACGAGCAGTACTTC
cdr3_aa: CASSQGSGYEQYF

d_call: TRBD1
clone_size: NA
j_call: TRBJ2-7
v_call: TRBV18
cdr3_nt: TGTGCCAGCTCACCTACGAGACAGGGGGCGAATGAGCAGTACTTC
cdr3_aa: CASSPTRQGANEQYF